These 2 T cell receptor beta chains were all obtained from the same sample, sequenced in a study of CD8 T cell repertoires and HIV-1 epitope variants. Sequenced by immunoSEQ multiplex PCR; TCRdb stores in-frame clones only, minus some. The sample includes over 6,000 clones, around 64% seen only once; the top ten take over 40%. These receptors are not linked to any known antigen. Sequencing input: cultured CD8+ T cells derived from PBMCs. The receptors derive from a male donor with HIV.

The gene calls are TRBV6-5 and TRBJ1-1; TRBD1 might be the D (6 bases). V was cut by 4 bases and J by 3 bases, with 15 bases left in between. Germline CDR1 and CDR2: MNHEY and SVGAGI. The CDR3 loop spans 15 amino acids. In DNA form, the CDR3 reads TGTGCCAGCAGTTCGGCAGGGGTTTTGGACACTGAAGCTTTCTTT. Protein: CASSSAGVLDTEAFF.

This chain joins TRBV15 and TRBJ2-1; D unclear. In germline, CDR1 is LNHNV, CDR2 YYDKDF (reference sequence). V lost 4 bases and J lost 5, with 15 bases in between. The CDR3 contains 15 residues. The DNA for the CDR3 is TGTGCCACCAGCATCGGGCCAAGCGACGACAATGAGCAGTTCTTC. Residues: CATSIGPSDDNEQFF.